Below are 7 T cell receptor beta chains sequenced from a single sample in a study of blood T cell repertoires in COVID-19. Assay: immunoSEQ multiplex PCR; the TCRdb copy retains only in-frame clones and omits some. This table has tens of thousands of clones, approximately 89% appearing once. The specimen was peripheral blood. The receptor set was obtained from a man older than 75 with acute or convalescent COVID-19.

The gene calls are TRBV2 and TRBJ2-7; 10 nucleotides line up with TRBD2. The CDR3 consists of 15 residues. Trimming at V came to 5 bases and at J to 3 bases, leaving 7 bases not matched to a gene. CDR1 SNHLY and CDR2 FYNNEI come from the germline V gene. CDR3 sequence: CASSPLTSGNYEQYF. The CDR3 DNA sequence: TGTGCCAGCAGTCCTTTAACTAGCGGGAACTACGAGCAGTACTTC.

CDR3 sequence reads: CAIRPTSGGWGDEQFF. The DNA of the CDR3 is TGTGCCATCAGACCAACTAGCGGGGGCTGGGGCGATGAGCAGTTCTTC. This chain joins TRBV10-3 and TRBJ2-1; 11 nucleotides line up with TRBD2. CDR1 and CDR2 (germline): ENHRY, SYGVKD. The CDR3 covers 16 residues. V dropped 6 bases and J dropped 8; count of bases not matched to a gene: 12.

The chain joins TRBV5-1 to TRBJ1-1, with D possibly matching TRBD1 (6 bases). The length of the CDR3 is 14 residues. The V gene lost 4 bases and the J gene lost 6 bases, with 16 bases spanning the gap. Germline CDR1 SGHRS, CDR2 YFSETQ. CDR3 residues: CASSTEGQRAEAFF. CDR3 coding DNA: TGCGCCAGCAGCACCGAAGGACAGAGGGCTGAAGCTTTCTTT.

The chain has TRBV7-9 and TRBJ1-2, with 8 bases identical to TRBD1. The CDR3 totals 13 residues. J was trimmed by 6 bases and V by 2 bases; bases with no gene match: 2. Germline V lookup: CDR1 SEHNR, CDR2 FQNEAQ (reference sequence). CDR3 DNA sequence: TGTGCCAGCAGCTTATCAGGGGGCAATGGCTACACCTTC. This codes for CASSLSGGNGYTF. The full variable domain, completed using reference TRBV7-9 and TRBJ1-2, is DTGVSQNPRHKITKRGQNVTFRCDPISEHNRLYWYRQTLGQGPEFLTYFQNEAQLEKSRLLSDRFSAERPKGSFSTLEIQRTEQGDSAMYLCASSLSGGNGYTFGSGTRLTVV.

The V and J genes are TRBV18 and TRBJ2-5; 11 positions agree with TRBD2. From germline, CDR1 is KGHSH and CDR2 LQKENI. The junction had 8 bases not matched to a gene; V was cut back by 1 base and J by 7 bases. This CDR3 contains 16 residues. The CDR3 is CASSPLKLAGVATQYF. The CDR3 DNA reads TGTGCCAGCTCACCACTAAAACTAGCGGGAGTGGCGACCCAGTACTTC. Based on the CDR3 plus reference TRBV18 and TRBJ2-5, the full variable domain is NAGVMQNPRHLVRRRGQEARLRCSPMKGHSHVYWYRQLPEEGLKFMVYLQKENIIDESGMPKERFSAEFPKEGPSILRIQQVVRGDSAAYFCASSPLKLAGVATQYFGPGTRLLVL.

This clone was seen a handful of times. V gene TRBV6-2 or TRBV6-3 combines with J gene TRBJ1-5; tentative D call: TRBD1 (5 bases). The CDR3 consists of 15 residues. V was trimmed by 6 bases and J by 3 bases, leaving 15 bases between them. Germline V lookup: CDR1 MNHEY, CDR2 SVGEGT. The CDR3 sequence is CASSPDTNYNQPQHF. The CDR3 region has the DNA TGTGCCAGCAGCCCGGACACTAACTACAATCAGCCCCAGCATTTT.

The V call is TRBV7-2, the J call TRBJ2-2; the match to TRBD1 covers 7 bases. Germline CDR1 and CDR2: SGHTA and FQGNSA. V was pared by 5 bases and J by 0 bases, with 3 bases of the junction left unmatched. This CDR3 comprises 15 residues. CDR3 sequence reads: CASSRGPPNTGELFF. Written as DNA, the CDR3 is TGTGCCAGCAGCAGGGGGCCCCCGAACACCGGGGAGCTGTTTTTT.